Presented here are 29 T cell receptor beta chains from one specimen sequenced in a study of cytomegalovirus exposure and HLA in healthy donors. 60 Vbeta and 13 Jbeta primers were used in PCR. Clones were read by immunoSEQ multiplex PCR, and TCRdb kept only the in-frame ones, dropping some. The sample lists about 160,000 clones, approximately 81% occurring once. The sample comprised PBMCs. The origin of the receptors is a young man in good health and CMV-seronegative.

The J gene is TRBJ2-7, the V gene TRBV7-2, with 8 bases fitting TRBD1. The CDR3 has 15 amino acids. Germline CDR1 and CDR2: SGHTA and FQGNSA. Trimming removed 1 base from V and 7 bases from J; junction bases left unmatched: 9. The CDR3 sequence: CASSLGGQETWEQYF. The CDR3 DNA reads TGTGCCAGCAGCTTAGGGGGACAGGAAACGTGGGAGCAGTACTTC. The whole variable domain, filled in from reference TRBV7-2 and TRBJ2-7, reads GAGVSQSPSNKVTEKGKDVELRCDPISGHTALYWYRQSLGQGLEFLIYFQGNSAPDKSGLPSDRFSAERTGGSVSTLTIQRTQQEDSAVYLCASSLGGQETWEQYFGPGTRLTVT.

The chain joins TRBV28 to TRBJ1-1; D is possibly TRBD1 (5 bases). The CDR3 length is 16 residues. Germline V gene data show CDR1 as MDHEN and CDR2 as SYDVKM. V was clipped by 7 bases and J by 3 bases, with 21 bases between them. CDR3 residues: CASTFILGPRDTEAFF. The DNA of the CDR3 is TGTGCCAGCACTTTTATCCTGGGGCCCAGAGACACTGAAGCTTTCTTT.

The chain employs TRBV18 and TRBJ2-1, with 9 bases lining up with TRBD2. Germline lookup yields CDR1 KGHSH and CDR2 LQKENI. The length of the CDR3 is 15 residues. J lost 4 bases, V lost 3 bases, and 4 bases had no gene match. For the CDR3, the DNA is TGTGCCAGCTCACCGGGACTAGCACAATACAATGAGCAGTTCTTC. It is translated as CASSPGLAQYNEQFF. Full variable domain (outside the CDR3, taken from reference TRBV18 and TRBJ2-1): NAGVMQNPRHLVRRRGQEARLRCSPMKGHSHVYWYRQLPEEGLKFMVYLQKENIIDESGMPKERFSAEFPKEGPSILRIQQVVRGDSAAYFCASSPGLAQYNEQFFGPGTRLTVL.

The chain has TRBV6-6 and TRBJ2-3, with D maybe TRBD2 (6 bases). The CDR3 runs 13 residues. V dropped 7 bases and J dropped 3 bases, with 11 bases sitting between them. Germline V lookup: CDR1 MNHNY, CDR2 SVGAGI (reference sequence). DNA for the CDR3: TGTGCCAGCAAGCCAGGGAGGACAGATACGCAGTATTTT. The encoded protein is CASKPGRTDTQYF.

The genes are TRBV29-1 and TRBJ2-3, with a tentative D call TRBD2 (6 bases). The germline V and J ends were trimmed by 5 bases and 2 bases, with 8 bases remaining between them. Germline V gives CDR1 SQVTM, CDR2 ANQGSEA. The length of the CDR3 is 12 residues. CDR3 sequence reads: CSVREITDTQYF. DNA of the CDR3: TGCAGCGTTCGGGAGATCACAGATACGCAGTATTTT.

The V gene is TRBV7-2, the J gene TRBJ1-5, with a weak D call TRBD1 (5 bases). V was cut by 5 bases and J by 4 bases, with 21 bases left in between. The V gene's germline CDR1 is SGHTA and CDR2 FQGNSA. This CDR3 region has 17 residues. CDR3 sequence reads: CASSRGGGDSYNQPQHF. The CDR3 bases are TGTGCCAGCAGCCGGGGGGGTGGTGACAGTTATAATCAGCCCCAGCATTTT.

In its sample, this clone was seen once. This chain connects TRBV6-6 to TRBJ2-1; 7 bases match TRBD2. The CDR3 runs to 12 residues. V lost 4 bases to trimming and J lost 9 bases; unmatched junction nucleotides: 3. In germline, CDR1 is MNHNY, CDR2 SVGAGI (reference sequence). CDR3 sequence: CASSFGGSEQFF. The CDR3 nucleotides read TGTGCCAGCAGTTTCGGGGGGTCTGAGCAGTTCTTC.

The chain recombines TRBV13 with TRBJ1-1, with D perhaps matching TRBD1 (6 bases). CDR1 is PRHDT, CDR2 FYEKMQ, per germline (reference sequence). V lost 11 bases to trimming and J lost 5 bases, with 24 bases between them. The CDR3 contains 15 residues. The CDR3 protein is CAGGGRDYWSTEAFF. CDR3 nucleotides: TGTGCCGGGGGGGGCAGGGATTATTGGAGTACTGAAGCTTTCTTT.

The V gene is TRBV7-2, the J gene TRBJ2-7; perhaps TRBD1 as D (5 bases). This CDR3 region has 15 residues. CDR1 is SGHTA and CDR2 is FQGNSA in the germline V gene. Trimming left V 0 bases short and J 3 bases short, with 12 bases between. Here the CDR3 reads CASSLAKGPYYEQYF. CDR3 sequence (DNA): TGTGCCAGCAGCTTAGCTAAGGGGCCTTACTACGAGCAGTACTTC. Combining the CDR3 with reference TRBV7-2 and TRBJ2-7 gives the whole variable domain GAGVSQSPSNKVTEKGKDVELRCDPISGHTALYWYRQSLGQGLEFLIYFQGNSAPDKSGLPSDRFSAERTGGSVSTLTIQRTQQEDSAVYLCASSLAKGPYYEQYFGPGTRLTVT.

This chain joins TRBV9 and TRBJ1-1; D not certain. Germline-derived CDR1 and CDR2 are SGDLS and YYNGEE. Deletions cut 2 bases from V and 0 bases from J, with 8 bases between. The CDR3 is 14 residues long. CDR3 amino acids: CASSVGAVNTEAFF. Written as DNA, the CDR3 is TGTGCCAGCAGCGTCGGTGCCGTGAACACTGAAGCTTTCTTT.

V is TRBV7-9 and J is TRBJ2-3, with TRBD2 matching over 8 bases. CDR1 and CDR2 from the germline V gene are SEHNR and FQNEAQ (reference sequence). The CDR3 has 16 residues. V gave up 5 bases and J gave up 0 bases; unmatched junction bases: 7. Here the CDR3 DNA reads TGTGCCAGCAGCCCCCGAGCGGGGGAGAGCACAGATACGCAGTATTTT. Protein product: CASSPRAGESTDTQYF.

There are a few counts of this clone. The rearrangement joins TRBV5-4 to TRBJ2-1; TRBD1 might be the D (5 bases). Trimming removed 1 base at V and 12 bases at J, with 17 bases between. Germline V CDR1 and CDR2: SGHNT, YYREEE (reference sequence). This CDR3 has 14 amino acids. The CDR3 is CASSLWGSGLGQFF. In DNA, the CDR3 is TGTGCCAGCAGCTTGTGGGGCTCGGGTCTCGGGCAGTTCTTC. The full variable domain, in which reference TRBV5-4 and TRBJ2-1 provide the parts outside the CDR3, is ETGVTQSPTHLIKTRGQQVTLRCSSQSGHNTVSWYQQALGQGPQFIFQYYREEENGRGNFPPRFSGLQFPNYSSELNVNALELDDSALYLCASSLWGSGLGQFFGPGTRLTVL.

The chain links TRBV5-1 to TRBJ1-2, with 9 bases aligning to TRBD1. The length of the CDR3 is 15 residues. V lost 4 bases and J lost 6; bases outside the gene matches: 10. Per the germline V gene, CDR1 is SGHRS and CDR2 is YFSETQ. The DNA for the CDR3 is TGCGCCAGCAGCCCCACAGGGGGCGCGTTTAATGGCTACACCTTC. Translated, it gives CASSPTGGAFNGYTF.

The J gene is TRBJ1-1, the V gene TRBV28; D uncertain. The V gene lost 5 bases and the J gene lost 9 bases, with 16 bases spanning the gap. The CDR3 covers 13 residues. Per the germline V gene, CDR1 is MDHEN and CDR2 is SYDVKM. CDR3: CASSLPEPLKAFF. The CDR3, as DNA: TGTGCCAGCAGTCTGCCGGAGCCGCTGAAAGCTTTCTTT.

The V and J genes are TRBV5-4 and TRBJ2-1; 8 nucleotides agree with TRBD1. The V gene's germline CDR1 is SGHNT and CDR2 YYREEE (reference sequence). There are 16 residues in the CDR3. The ends lost 0 bases at V and 8 bases at J; junction bases unmatched: 10. The CDR3 nucleotides read TGTGCCAGCAGCTTGGCCCAGTGGCAGGGGGCGGATGAGCAGTTCTTC. Its translation is CASSLAQWQGADEQFF.

This chain uses TRBV13 with TRBJ1-1; TRBD1 is a possible D gene (5 bases). Per germline, CDR1 PRHDT and CDR2 FYEKMQ (reference sequence). The CDR3 spans 13 residues. Trimming pared 5 bases from V and 4 bases from J, leaving 11 bases between. This CDR3 is CASSERGSTEAFF. CDR3 coding DNA: TGTGCCAGCAGCGAAAGGGGTAGCACTGAAGCTTTCTTT.

The chain carries TRBV7-2 and TRBJ2-7, with 7 bases lining up with TRBD1. The CDR3 runs to 15 residues. CDR1 and CDR2 from the germline V gene are SGHTA and FQGNSA. The junction had 8 bases not matched to a gene; V was cut back by 5 bases and J by 1 base. The CDR3 region is CASSQGVAVSYEQYF. CDR3 DNA sequence: TGTGCCAGCAGCCAGGGGGTTGCGGTATCCTACGAGCAGTACTTC.

The chain is built from TRBV7-3 and TRBJ2-1; maybe TRBD2 (5 bases). Deletions cut 6 bases from V and 1 base from J, with 13 bases between. This CDR3 is 15 amino acids long. The V gene's germline CDR1 is SGHTA and CDR2 FQGTGA. Here the CDR3 reads CASRSPGTSYNEQFF. The CDR3 DNA reads TGTGCCAGCAGGTCTCCGGGAACATCCTACAATGAGCAGTTCTTC.

The chain recombines TRBV27 with TRBJ2-3; 7 bases agree with TRBD2. Germline CDR1 is MNHEY and CDR2 is SMNVEV (reference sequence). CDR3 size: 17 residues. J gave up 4 bases and V 2 bases, and 12 bases lay outside the gene matches. The CDR3 bases are TGTGCCAGCAGTTTAATGGCGGGAGCTCTAGGGCCAGATACGCAGTATTTT. Translating gives CASSLMAGALGPDTQYF.

V is TRBV5-1 and J is TRBJ1-1; D call uncertain. CDR1 is SGHRS, CDR2 YFSETQ, per germline. V dropped 0 bases and J dropped 1 base, with 7 bases sitting between them. The CDR3 covers 14 residues. DNA for the CDR3: TGCGCCAGCAGCTTGGAGGCAGGGAACACTGAAGCTTTCTTT. It specifies CASSLEAGNTEAFF.

Remarks on this clone: One end of the junction is discordant with germline, which a read error may explain. J is TRBJ2-1 and V is TRBV7-9; 7 nucleotides agree with TRBD2. The CDR3 has 16 amino acids. CDR1 is SEHNR, CDR2 FQNEAQ, per germline (reference sequence). CDR3 coding DNA: TGTTCCAGCAGCTTAGCCTACGCGGGAGCCGGCAATGAGCAGTTCTTC. Residues: CSSSLAYAGAGNEQFF. The entire variable domain, with the rest obtained from reference TRBV7-9 and TRBJ2-1, is as follows: DTGVSQNPRHKITKRGQNVTFRCDPISEHNRLYWYRQTLGQGPEFLTYFQNEAQLEKSRLLSDRFSAERPKGSFSTLEIQRTEQGDSAMYLCSSSLAYAGAGNEQFFGPGTRLTVL.

The chain recombines TRBV5-6 with TRBJ2-7, with TRBD2 identical over 7 bases. This CDR3 contains 17 residues. The V gene's germline CDR1 is SGHDT and CDR2 YYEEEE. J lost 0 bases, V lost 4 bases, and 13 bases had no gene match. CDR3 protein: CASSQRVGGLFSYEQYF. In DNA form, the CDR3 reads TGTGCCAGCAGCCAGAGGGTGGGAGGGTTATTCTCCTACGAGCAGTACTTC.

J is TRBJ1-1 and V is TRBV27; D call uncertain. Germline V gives CDR1 MNHEY, CDR2 SMNVEV (reference sequence). This CDR3 is 14 amino acids long. The V gene lost 1 base and the J gene lost 6 bases, with 12 bases spanning the gap. CDR3: CASSLFAESAEAFF. CDR3 sequence (DNA): TGTGCCAGCAGTTTATTTGCGGAATCAGCTGAAGCTTTCTTT.

The rearrangement joins TRBV18 to TRBJ1-2, with 7 bases that match TRBD1. The junction had 10 bases not matched to a gene; V was cut back by 1 base and J by 8 bases. The CDR3 has 15 amino acids. In germline, CDR1 is KGHSH, CDR2 LQKENI. The CDR3 protein is CASSPRQGLTGGYTF. The CDR3 bases are TGTGCCAGCTCACCACGACAGGGCCTGACGGGGGGCTACACCTTC. The full variable domain, rest sourced from reference TRBV18 and TRBJ1-2, is NAGVMQNPRHLVRRRGQEARLRCSPMKGHSHVYWYRQLPEEGLKFMVYLQKENIIDESGMPKERFSAEFPKEGPSILRIQQVVRGDSAAYFCASSPRQGLTGGYTFGSGTRLTVV.

J is TRBJ2-5 and V is TRBV2; D is possibly TRBD1 (6 bases). V lost 7 bases, J lost 4 bases, and 19 bases lay in between. Germline V gene lookup returns CDR1 SNHLY and CDR2 FYNNEI. The CDR3 is 15 amino acids. This CDR3 reads CASKALRQGRETQYF. CDR3 nucleotides: TGTGCCAGCAAAGCGCTACGGCAGGGGAGAGAGACCCAGTACTTC.

This rearrangement joins TRBV7-6 to TRBJ1-1, with TRBD1 matching over 9 bases. Germline loops: CDR1 SGHVS, CDR2 FNYEAQ. V shed 4 bases and J 4 bases; nucleotides not matched to a gene: 10. CDR3 size: 16 residues. CDR3 DNA: TGTGCCAGCAGCTCGAACGTGGGACAGGGATCCACTGAAGCTTTCTTT. It encodes CASSSNVGQGSTEAFF.

The chain recombines TRBV19 with TRBJ2-2; maybe TRBD1 (6 bases). This CDR3 has 17 residues. V gave up 5 bases and J gave up 5 bases, with 21 bases separating them. Germline assignment: CDR1 LNHDA and CDR2 SQIVND (reference sequence). The CDR3 spells CASSPPRTESWTGELFF. The CDR3 nucleotides read TGTGCCAGTAGTCCCCCCCGGACAGAGTCATGGACCGGGGAGCTGTTTTTT.

V and J are TRBV5-6 and TRBJ2-5; 13 positions agree with TRBD2. Germline V gives CDR1 SGHDT, CDR2 YYEEEE. The CDR3 has 16 residues. Trimming took 4 bases from V and 2 from J; bases not matched to a gene: 5. Written as DNA, the CDR3 is TGTGCCAGCAGCCGGGGGACTAGCGGGGTGCAAGAGACCCAGTACTTC. This gives the protein CASSRGTSGVQETQYF.

This clone was counted only a few times. This chain joins TRBV28 and TRBJ2-2; 12 bases fit TRBD2. The CDR3 contains 13 residues. V shed 10 bases, J shed 4 bases, and the junction held 1 base outside the gene matches. Germline CDR1 reads MDHEN; CDR2 reads SYDVKM. For the CDR3, the DNA is TGTGCCACGGGACTAGCGGGCACCGGGGAGCTGTTTTTT. Its translation: CATGLAGTGELFF.